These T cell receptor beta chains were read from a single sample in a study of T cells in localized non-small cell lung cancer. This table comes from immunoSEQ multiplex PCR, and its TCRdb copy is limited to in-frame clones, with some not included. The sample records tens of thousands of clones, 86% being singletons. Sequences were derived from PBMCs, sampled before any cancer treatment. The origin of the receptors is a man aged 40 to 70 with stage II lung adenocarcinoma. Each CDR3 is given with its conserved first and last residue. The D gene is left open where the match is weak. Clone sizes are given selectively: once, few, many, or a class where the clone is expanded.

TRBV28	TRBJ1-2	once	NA	CASSQAVVGYTF	TGTGCCAGCAGTCAAGCGGTGGTTGGCTACACCTTC
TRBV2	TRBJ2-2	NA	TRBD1	CASSGQGKTGELFF	TGTGCCAGCAGCGGACAGGGGAAGACCGGGGAGCTGTTTTTT
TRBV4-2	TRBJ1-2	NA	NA	CASSQETGDYGYTF	TGTGCCAGCAGCCAAGAGACGGGAGACTATGGCTACACCTTC
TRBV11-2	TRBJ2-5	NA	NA	CASSLERAGIDQETQYF	TGTGCCAGCAGCTTAGAGCGGGCAGGGATAGATCAAGAGACCCAGTACTTC
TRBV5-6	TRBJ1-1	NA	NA	CASRRGFTEAFF	TGTGCCTCACGCCGGGGATTCACTGAAGCTTTCTTT
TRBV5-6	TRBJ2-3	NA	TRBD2	CASSRLAGRGWDTQYF	TGTGCCAGCAGCCGACTAGCGGGGCGTGGGTGGGATACGCAGTATTTT
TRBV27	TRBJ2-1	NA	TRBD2	CASSLAGGFNEQFF	TGTGCCAGCAGTTTAGCGGGGGGTTTCAATGAGCAGTTCTTC
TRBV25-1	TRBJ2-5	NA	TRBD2	CASSDQRGVLETQYF	TGTGCCAGCAGTGACCAGCGGGGGGTACTAGAGACCCAGTACTTC
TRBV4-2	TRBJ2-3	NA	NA	CASSQDRASTDTQYF	TGTGCCAGCAGCCAAGATCGGGCCAGCACAGATACGCAGTATTTT
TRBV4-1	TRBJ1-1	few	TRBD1	CASSRRQGNTEAFF	TGCGCCAGCAGCCGTAGACAGGGGAACACTGAAGCTTTCTTT
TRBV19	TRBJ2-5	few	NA	CASSLDTAQETQYF	TGTGCCAGTAGTCTTGACACCGCTCAAGAGACCCAGTACTTC
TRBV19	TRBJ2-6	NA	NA	CASSINLGTGANVLTF	TGTGCCAGTAGTATAAATTTGGGGACTGGGGCCAACGTCCTGACTTTC
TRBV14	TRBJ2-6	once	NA	CASSHRGGSSGANVLTF	TGTGCCAGCAGCCATAGGGGGGGTAGCTCTGGGGCCAACGTCCTGACTTTC
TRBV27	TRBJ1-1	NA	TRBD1	CASRMTGALIMDTEAFF	TGTGCCAGCAGAATGACAGGGGCCCTAATCATGGACACTGAAGCTTTCTTT
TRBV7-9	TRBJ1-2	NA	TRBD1	CASSSVRPGQGSYGYTF	TGTGCCAGCAGCTCAGTTCGCCCGGGACAGGGTTCCTATGGCTACACCTTC
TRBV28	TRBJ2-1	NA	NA	CASSYTGNYNEQFF	TGTGCCAGCAGTTACACAGGGAATTACAATGAGCAGTTCTTC
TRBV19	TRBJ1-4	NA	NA	CASSIDSRGEKLFF	TGTGCCAGTAGTATAGATAGTCGGGGGGAAAAACTGTTTTTT
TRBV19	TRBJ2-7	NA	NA	CASSREKGGEQYF	TGTGCCAGTAGTAGGGAGAAGGGGGGTGAGCAGTACTTC
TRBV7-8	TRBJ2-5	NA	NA	CASSLKSGSTSQYF	TGTGCCAGCAGCTTAAAATCGGGCAGTACTTCCCAGTACTTC
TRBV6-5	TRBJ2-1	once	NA	CASRITGTTGNEQFF	TGTGCCAGCAGAATTACCGGGACCACGGGGAATGAGCAGTTCTTC
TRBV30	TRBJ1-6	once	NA	CAWSKSYFDDNSPLHF	TGTGCCTGGAGTAAGTCGTATTTTGACGATAATTCACCCCTCCACTTT
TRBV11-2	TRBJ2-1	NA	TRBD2	CASSLDSGGASNEQFF	TGTGCCAGCAGCCTCGATAGCGGGGGGGCGTCGAATGAGCAGTTCTTC
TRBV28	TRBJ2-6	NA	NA	CASRGSRTAGANVLTF	TGTGCCAGCAGGGGAAGCAGGACCGCTGGGGCCAACGTCCTGACTTTC
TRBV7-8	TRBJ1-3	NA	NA	CASSLGPSSGNTIYF	TGTGCCAGCAGCCTGGGCCCTTCCTCTGGAAACACCATATATTTT
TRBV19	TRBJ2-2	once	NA	CASSISGSVTGELFF	TGTGCCAGTAGTATATCCGGGTCGGTCACCGGGGAGCTGTTTTTT
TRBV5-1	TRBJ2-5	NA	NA	CASSEGISNGQETQYF	TGCGCCAGCAGTGAGGGAATTTCCAACGGCCAAGAGACCCAGTACTTC
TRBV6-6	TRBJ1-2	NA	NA	CASSYRRGAGYTF	TGTGCCAGCAGTTACCGACGGGGCGCAGGCTACACCTTC
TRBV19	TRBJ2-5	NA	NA	CASSINGETQYF	TGTGCCAGTAGTATAAACGGGGAGACCCAGTACTTC
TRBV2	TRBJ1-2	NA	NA	CASTSYPGTNYGYTF	TGTGCCAGCACCTCATACCCGGGCACCAACTATGGCTACACCTTC
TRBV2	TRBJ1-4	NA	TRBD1	CASSPGQGEGEKLFF	TGTGCCAGCTCGCCGGGACAGGGGGAAGGGGAAAAACTGTTTTTT
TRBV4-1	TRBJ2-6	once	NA	CASSQDLASGANVLTF	TGCGCCAGCAGCCAAGATTTGGCCTCTGGGGCCAACGTCCTGACTTTC
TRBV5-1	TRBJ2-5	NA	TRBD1	CASSEGQGGETQYF	TGCGCCAGCAGCGAAGGACAGGGTGGAGAGACCCAGTACTTC
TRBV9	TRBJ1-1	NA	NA	CASSVVNGEAFF	TGTGCCAGCAGCGTAGTTAACGGTGAAGCTTTCTTT
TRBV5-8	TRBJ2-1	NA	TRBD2	CASSSGLALIYNEQFF	TGTGCCAGCAGCTCGGGACTAGCCCTGATCTACAATGAGCAGTTCTTC
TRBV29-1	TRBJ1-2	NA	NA	CSVEAPTTGLAYGYTF	TGCAGCGTTGAAGCCCCCACAACAGGGCTAGCCTATGGCTACACCTTC
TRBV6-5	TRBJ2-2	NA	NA	CASSPPGANTGELFF	TGTGCCAGCAGTCCACCAGGGGCGAACACCGGGGAGCTGTTTTTT
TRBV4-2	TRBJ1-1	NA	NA	CASSPSIGGNTEAFF	TGTGCCAGCAGTCCAAGCATCGGAGGGAACACTGAAGCTTTCTTT
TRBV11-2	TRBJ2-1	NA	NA	CASSLVGQPANEQFF	TGTGCCAGCAGCTTAGTTGGCCAGCCGGCTAATGAGCAGTTCTTC
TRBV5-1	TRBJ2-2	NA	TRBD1	CASSGTGFTNTGELFF	TGCGCCAGCAGCGGGACAGGATTTACGAACACCGGGGAGCTGTTTTTT
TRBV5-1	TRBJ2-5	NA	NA	CASSLGGEETQYF	TGCGCCAGCAGCTTGGGAGGGGAAGAGACCCAGTACTTC
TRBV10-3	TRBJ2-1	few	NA	CQAGEQFF	TGTCAGGCTGGGGAGCAGTTCTTC
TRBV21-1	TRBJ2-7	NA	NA	CASSQKWGTGNYEQYF	NA
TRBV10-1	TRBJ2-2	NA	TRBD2	CASRPLRGGGTGELFF	TGCGCCAGCAGACCTCTCCGGGGGGGTGGCACCGGGGAGCTGTTTTTT
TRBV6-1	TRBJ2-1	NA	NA	CASSERFGRIIMEQFF	TGTGCCAGCAGTGAAAGGTTCGGACGGATTATTATGGAGCAGTTCTTC
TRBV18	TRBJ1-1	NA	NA	CASSLNSEPSAFF	TGTGCCAGCTCACTCAACAGCGAACCCTCGGCTTTCTTT